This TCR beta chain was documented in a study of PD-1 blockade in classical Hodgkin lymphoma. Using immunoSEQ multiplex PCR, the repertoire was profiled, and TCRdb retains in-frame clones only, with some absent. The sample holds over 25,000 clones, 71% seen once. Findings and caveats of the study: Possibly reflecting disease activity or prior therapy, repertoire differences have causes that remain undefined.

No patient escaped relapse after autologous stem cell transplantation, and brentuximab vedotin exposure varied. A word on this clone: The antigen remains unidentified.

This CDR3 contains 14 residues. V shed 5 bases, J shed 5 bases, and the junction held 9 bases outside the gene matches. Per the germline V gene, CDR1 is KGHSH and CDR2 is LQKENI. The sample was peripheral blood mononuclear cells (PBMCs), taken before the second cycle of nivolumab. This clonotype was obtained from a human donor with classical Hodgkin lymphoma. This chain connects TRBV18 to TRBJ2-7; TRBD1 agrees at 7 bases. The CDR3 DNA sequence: TGTGCCAGCTCAACGGGACAGAGAAAGAACGAGCAGTACTTC. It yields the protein CASSTGQRKNEQYF.